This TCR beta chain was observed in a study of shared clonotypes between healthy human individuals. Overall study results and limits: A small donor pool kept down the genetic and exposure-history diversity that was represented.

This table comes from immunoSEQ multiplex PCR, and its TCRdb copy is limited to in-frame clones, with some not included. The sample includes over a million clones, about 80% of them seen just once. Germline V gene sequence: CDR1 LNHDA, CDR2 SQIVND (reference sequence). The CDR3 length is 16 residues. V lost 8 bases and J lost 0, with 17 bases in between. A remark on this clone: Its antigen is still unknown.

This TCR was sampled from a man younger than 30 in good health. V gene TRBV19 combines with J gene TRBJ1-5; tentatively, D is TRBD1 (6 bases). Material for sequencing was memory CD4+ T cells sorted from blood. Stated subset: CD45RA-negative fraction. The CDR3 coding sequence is TGTGCCAGTGCTAGGGGGGCCGGGACTAGCAATCAGCCCCAGCATTTT. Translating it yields CASARGAGTSNQPQHF.